A selection of T cell receptor beta chains follows, all from one sample in a study of T cells in Graves' hyperthyroidism and ophthalmopathy. MiXCR, run by TCRdb on the multiplex PCR reads, gives a single entry per CDR3 protein. Here the sample spans 640,000 or so distinct CDR3 sequences, about 14% being singletons. The sequenced sample consisted of blood. Source of these receptors: a woman younger than 35 with Graves' ophthalmopathy. Each CDR3 is given with its conserved first and last residue. D genes are given only for firm matches. A row's size may be missing; if present it is once, few, many or a size class.

length: 14
size: -
J: TRBJ2-7
D: TRBD1
V: TRBV19
CDR3: CASATGAWAYEQYF
DNA: TGTGCCAGCGCCACAGGGGCGTGGGCTTACGAGCAGTACTTC

length: 13
size: many
J: TRBJ2-1
D: -
V: TRBV7-2
CDR3: CASSPSTINEQFF
DNA: TGTGCCAGCAGCCCCTCGACCATCAATGAGCAGTTCTTC

length: 16
size: many
J: TRBJ2-5
D: TRBD2
V: TRBV7-8
CDR3: CASSPRLAGGSETQYF
DNA: TGTGCCAGCAGCCCAAGACTAGCGGGAGGGAGTGAGACCCAGTACTTC

length: 14
size: -
J: TRBJ2-2
D: -
V: TRBV9
CDR3: CASQNLGESGELFF
DNA: TGTGCCAGCCAGAATTTAGGTGAAAGCGGGGAGCTGTTTTTT

length: 13
size: -
J: TRBJ1-1
D: -
V: TRBV19
CDR3: CASSIDRAGAAFF
DNA: TGTGCCAGTAGTATAGATCGAGCGGGGGCGGCTTTCTTT

length: 18
size: many
J: TRBJ2-1
D: TRBD2
V: TRBV7-8
CDR3: CASHKGLAGVSSYNEQFF
DNA: TGTGCCAGTCACAAGGGACTAGCGGGAGTGAGCTCCTACAATGAGCAGTTCTTC

length: 14
size: many
J: TRBJ1-2
D: -
V: TRBV7-2
CDR3: CASSLSTGPYGYTF
DNA: TGTGCCAGCAGCTTATCGACAGGCCCTTATGGCTACACCTTC

length: 14
size: once
J: TRBJ1-6
D: -
V: TRBV5-1
CDR3: CASSLSSVHSPLHF
DNA: TGCGCCAGCAGCTTGTCATCGGTCCACTCACCCCTCCACTTT

length: 15
size: many
J: TRBJ2-7
D: -
V: TRBV12-3/TRBV12-4
CDR3: CASSLVWRGTYEQYF
DNA: TGTGCCAGCAGTTTGGTTTGGAGGGGCACCTACGAGCAGTACTTC

length: 15
size: many
J: TRBJ1-5
D: -
V: TRBV2
CDR3: CASSEAGGAGQPQHF
DNA: TGTGCCAGCAGTGAAGCGGGGGGCGCAGGTCAGCCCCAGCATTTT

length: 13
size: many
J: TRBJ1-1
D: -
V: TRBV11-1
CDR3: CASSSNTNTEAFF
DNA: TGTGCCAGCAGCTCTAACACGAACACTGAAGCTTTCTTT

length: 16
size: -
J: TRBJ2-3
D: -
V: TRBV9
CDR3: CASSTGMGDSTDTQYF
DNA: TGTGCCAGCAGCACCGGGATGGGAGATTCGACAGATACGCAGTATTTT

length: 16
size: -
J: TRBJ2-1
D: TRBD2
V: TRBV10-3
CDR3: CAISKSGSFYYNGQFF
DNA: TGTGCCATCAGTAAGAGCGGGAGCTTTTACTACAATGGGCAGTTCTTC

length: 15
size: -
J: TRBJ1-6
D: -
V: TRBV6-1
CDR3: CASSELGRKNSPLHF
DNA: TGTGCCAGCAGTGAACTGGGCCGCAAAAATTCACCCCTCCACTTT

length: 14
size: -
J: TRBJ2-5
D: TRBD2
V: TRBV6-5
CDR3: CASSFLAGGETQYF
DNA: TGTGCCAGCAGTTTCCTAGCGGGAGGGGAGACCCAGTACTTC

length: 15
size: many
J: TRBJ2-1
D: TRBD2
V: TRBV6-2/TRBV6-3
CDR3: CASTQGLAGVGEQFF
DNA: TGTGCCAGCACCCAGGGACTAGCGGGAGTAGGTGAGCAGTTCTTC

length: 16
size: many
J: TRBJ2-1
D: TRBD2
V: TRBV5-1
CDR3: CASSLVVSSGLNEQFF
DNA: TGCGCCAGCAGCTTGGTGGTGTCTAGCGGTCTGAATGAGCAGTTCTTC

length: 16
size: many
J: TRBJ2-7
D: -
V: TRBV6-5
CDR3: CASSYGTPGGAGEQYF
DNA: TGTGCCAGCAGTTACGGGACCCCCGGGGGTGCGGGCGAGCAGTACTTC